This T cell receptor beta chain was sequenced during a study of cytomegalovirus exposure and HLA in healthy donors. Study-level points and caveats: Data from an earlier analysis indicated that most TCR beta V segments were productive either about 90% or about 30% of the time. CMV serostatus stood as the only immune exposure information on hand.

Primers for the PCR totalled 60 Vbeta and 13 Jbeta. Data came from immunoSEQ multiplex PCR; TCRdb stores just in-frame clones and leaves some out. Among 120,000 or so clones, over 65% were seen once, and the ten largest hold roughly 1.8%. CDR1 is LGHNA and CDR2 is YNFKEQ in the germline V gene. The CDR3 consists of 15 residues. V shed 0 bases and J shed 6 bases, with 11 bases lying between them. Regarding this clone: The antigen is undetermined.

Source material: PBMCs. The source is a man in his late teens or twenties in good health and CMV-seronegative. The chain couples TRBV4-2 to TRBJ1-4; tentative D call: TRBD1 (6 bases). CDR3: CASSQEQGRYEKLFF. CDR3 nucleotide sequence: TGTGCCAGCAGCCAAGAACAGGGACGGTATGAAAAACTGTTTTTT.